This entry concerns a single TCR beta chain. This sample is drawn from a study of shared clonotypes between healthy human individuals. The repertoire was sequenced with immunoSEQ multiplex PCR; TCRdb's copy has only in-frame clones and lacks some. The table shows around 1.5 million clones, with approximately 98% occurring only once. The sequencing input was naive CD4+ T cells sorted from blood. Indicated subset: CD45RA+ positively selected. The clonotype comes from a man younger than 40 in good health.

CDR3 region: CASSDGFSYNEQFF. In DNA, the CDR3 is TGTGCCAGCAGCGACGGATTCTCCTACAATGAGCAGTTCTTC. The chain recombines TRBV9 with TRBJ2-1; D ambiguous. Germline CDR1 is SGDLS and CDR2 is YYNGEE. The V end was cut by 3 bases, the J end by 0 bases, with 7 bases between. The CDR3 has 14 amino acids. Filled out from reference TRBV9 and TRBJ2-1, the complete variable domain reads DSGVTQTPKHLITATGQRVTLRCSPRSGDLSVYWYQQSLDQGLQFLIQYYNGEERAKGNILERFSAQQFPDLHSELNLSSLELGDSALYFCASSDGFSYNEQFFGPGTRLTVL.